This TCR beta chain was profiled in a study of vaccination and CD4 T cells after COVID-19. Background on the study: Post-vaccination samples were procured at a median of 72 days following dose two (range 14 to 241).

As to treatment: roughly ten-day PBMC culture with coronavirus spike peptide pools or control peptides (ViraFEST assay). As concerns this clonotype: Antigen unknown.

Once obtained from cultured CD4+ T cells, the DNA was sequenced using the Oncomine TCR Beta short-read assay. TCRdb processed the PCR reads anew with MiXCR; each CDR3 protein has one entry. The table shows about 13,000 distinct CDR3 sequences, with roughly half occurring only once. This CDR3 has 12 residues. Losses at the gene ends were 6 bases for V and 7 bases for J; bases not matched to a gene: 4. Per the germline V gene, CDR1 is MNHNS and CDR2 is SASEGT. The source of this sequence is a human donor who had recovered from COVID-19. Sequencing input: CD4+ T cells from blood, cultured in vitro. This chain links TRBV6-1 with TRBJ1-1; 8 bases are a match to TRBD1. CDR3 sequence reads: CASSGQGREAFF. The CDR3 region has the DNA TGTGCCAGCAGCGGACAGGGACGTGAAGCTTTCTTT.